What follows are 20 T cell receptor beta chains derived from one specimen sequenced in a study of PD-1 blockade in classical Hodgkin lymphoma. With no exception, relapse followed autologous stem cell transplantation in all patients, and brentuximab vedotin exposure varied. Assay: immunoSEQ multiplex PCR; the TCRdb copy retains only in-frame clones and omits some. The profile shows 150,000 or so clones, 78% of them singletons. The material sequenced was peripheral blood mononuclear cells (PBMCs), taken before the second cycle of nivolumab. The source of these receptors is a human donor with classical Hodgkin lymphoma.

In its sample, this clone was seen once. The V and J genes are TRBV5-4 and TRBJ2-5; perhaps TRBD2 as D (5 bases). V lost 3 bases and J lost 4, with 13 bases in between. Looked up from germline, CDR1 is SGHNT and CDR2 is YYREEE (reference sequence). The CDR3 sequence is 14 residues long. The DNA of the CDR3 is TGTGCCAGCAGCTCGCCGGGAATGGGAGAGACCCAGTACTTC. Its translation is CASSSPGMGETQYF.

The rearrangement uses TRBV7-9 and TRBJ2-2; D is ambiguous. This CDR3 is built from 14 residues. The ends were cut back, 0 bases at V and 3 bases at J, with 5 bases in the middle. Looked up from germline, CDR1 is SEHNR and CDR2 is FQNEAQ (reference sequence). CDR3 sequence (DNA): TGTGCCAGCAGCTTAGCCCCTGACACCGGGGAGCTGTTTTTT. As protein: CASSLAPDTGELFF. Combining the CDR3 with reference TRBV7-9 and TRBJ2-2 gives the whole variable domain DTGVSQNPRHKITKRGQNVTFRCDPISEHNRLYWYRQTLGQGPEFLTYFQNEAQLEKSRLLSDRFSAERPKGSFSTLEIQRTEQGDSAMYLCASSLAPDTGELFFGEGSRLTVL.

CDR3 protein: CASSLARSLGAQPQHF. For the CDR3, the DNA is TGTGCCAGCAGCTTAGCGCGTTCCCTTGGGGCTCAGCCCCAGCATTTT. This chain links TRBV7-2 with TRBJ1-5; TRBD1 might be the D (5 bases). The CDR3 runs 16 residues. The V end was cut by 0 bases, the J end by 6 bases, with 15 bases between. Germline V lookup: CDR1 SGHTA, CDR2 FQGNSA. The complete variable domain, with remaining parts taken from reference TRBV7-2 and TRBJ1-5, reads GAGVSQSPSNKVTEKGKDVELRCDPISGHTALYWYRQSLGQGLEFLIYFQGNSAPDKSGLPSDRFSAERTGGSVSTLTIQRTQQEDSAVYLCASSLARSLGAQPQHFGDGTRLSIL.

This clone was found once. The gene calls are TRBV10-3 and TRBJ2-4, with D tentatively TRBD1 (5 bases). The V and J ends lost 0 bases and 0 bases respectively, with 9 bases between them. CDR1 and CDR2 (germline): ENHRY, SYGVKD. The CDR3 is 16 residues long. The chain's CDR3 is CAISESGELAKNIQYF. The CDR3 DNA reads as TGTGCCATCAGTGAGTCAGGGGAATTAGCCAAAAACATTCAGTACTTC.

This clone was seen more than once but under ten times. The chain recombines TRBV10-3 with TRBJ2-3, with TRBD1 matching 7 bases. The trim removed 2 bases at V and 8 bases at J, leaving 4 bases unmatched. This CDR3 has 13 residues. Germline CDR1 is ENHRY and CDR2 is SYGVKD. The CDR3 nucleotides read TGTGCCATCAGTGAGAGGGGGCCTGCTACGCAGTATTTT. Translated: CAISERGPATQYF.

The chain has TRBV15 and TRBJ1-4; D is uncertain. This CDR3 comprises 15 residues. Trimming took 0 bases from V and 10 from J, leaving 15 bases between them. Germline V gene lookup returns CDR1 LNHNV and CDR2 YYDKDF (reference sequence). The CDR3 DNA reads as TGTGCCACCAGCAGAGATCTGGTAGGAGGTAGAAAACTGTTTTTT. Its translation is CATSRDLVGGRKLFF.

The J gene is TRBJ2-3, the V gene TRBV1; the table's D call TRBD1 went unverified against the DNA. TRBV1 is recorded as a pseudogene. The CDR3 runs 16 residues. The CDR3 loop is CTSSQDWGFYTDTQYF. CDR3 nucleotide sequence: TGCACCAGCAGCCAAGATTGGGGCTTTTACACAGATACGCAGTATTTT.

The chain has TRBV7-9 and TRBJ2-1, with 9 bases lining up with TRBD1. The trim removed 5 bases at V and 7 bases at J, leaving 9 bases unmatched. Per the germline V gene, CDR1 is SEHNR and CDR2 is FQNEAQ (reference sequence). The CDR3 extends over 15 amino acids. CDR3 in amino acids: CASSLIPGQGNEQFF. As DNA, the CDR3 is TGTGCCAGCAGCCTCATACCGGGACAGGGAAATGAGCAGTTCTTC.

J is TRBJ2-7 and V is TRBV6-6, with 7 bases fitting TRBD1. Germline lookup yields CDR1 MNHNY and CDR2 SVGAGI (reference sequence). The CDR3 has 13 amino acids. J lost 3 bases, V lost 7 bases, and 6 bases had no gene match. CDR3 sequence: CASKPTGNYEQYF. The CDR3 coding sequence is TGTGCCAGCAAGCCGACAGGGAACTACGAGCAGTACTTC.

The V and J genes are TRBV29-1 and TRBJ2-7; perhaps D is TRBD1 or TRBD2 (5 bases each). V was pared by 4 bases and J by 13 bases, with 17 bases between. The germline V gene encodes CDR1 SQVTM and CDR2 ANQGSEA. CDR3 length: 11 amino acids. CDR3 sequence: CSVGGDHGVYF. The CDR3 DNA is TGCAGCGTTGGAGGGGACCATGGCGTTTACTTC.

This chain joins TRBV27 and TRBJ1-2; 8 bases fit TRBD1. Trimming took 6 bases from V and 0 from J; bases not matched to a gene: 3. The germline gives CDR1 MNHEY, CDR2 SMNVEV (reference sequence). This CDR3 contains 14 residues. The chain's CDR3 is CASRWTGTNYGYTF. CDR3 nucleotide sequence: TGTGCCAGCAGGTGGACAGGGACTAACTATGGCTACACCTTC.

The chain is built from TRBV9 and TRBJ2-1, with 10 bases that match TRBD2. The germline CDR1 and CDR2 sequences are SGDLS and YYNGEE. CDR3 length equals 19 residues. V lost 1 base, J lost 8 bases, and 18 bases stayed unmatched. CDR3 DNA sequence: TGTGCCAGCAGCGTAAACCCTCCCGGGAGCGGGGGGGTCTGGGATGAGCAGTTCTTC. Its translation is CASSVNPPGSGGVWDEQFF. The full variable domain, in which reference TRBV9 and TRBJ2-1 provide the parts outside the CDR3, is DSGVTQTPKHLITATGQRVTLRCSPRSGDLSVYWYQQSLDQGLQFLIQYYNGEERAKGNILERFSAQQFPDLHSELNLSSLELGDSALYFCASSVNPPGSGGVWDEQFFGPGTRLTVL.

CDR3 amino acids: CASSFILNTEAFF. The CDR3 DNA is TGTGCCAGCAGCTTTATTTTGAACACTGAAGCTTTCTTT. The V gene is TRBV7-8, the J gene TRBJ1-1; no definite D call. Germline loops: CDR1 SGHVS, CDR2 FQNEAQ. The CDR3 runs to 13 residues. V lost 3 bases to trimming and J lost 0 bases, with 5 bases between them. Variable domain in full (rest from reference TRBV7-8 and TRBJ1-1): GAGVSQSPRYKVAKRGQDVALRCDPISGHVSLFWYQQALGQGPEFLTYFQNEAQLDKSGLPSDRFFAERPEGSVSTLKIQRTQQEDSAVYLCASSFILNTEAFFGQGTRLTVV.

The CDR3 protein is CASSHRETQYF. The CDR3, as DNA: TGTGCCAGCAGTCACCGGGAGACCCAGTACTTC. V gene TRBV6-5 combines with J gene TRBJ2-5; no definite D call. Trimming removed 5 bases at V and 5 bases at J, with 6 bases between. Per germline, CDR1 MNHEY and CDR2 SVGAGI. The CDR3 extends over 11 amino acids.

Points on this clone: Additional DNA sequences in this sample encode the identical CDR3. As DNA, the CDR3 is TGTGCCAGCAGCTCGGGACAGCTAAATTCACCCCTCCACTTT. Residues: CASSSGQLNSPLHF. V usage is TRBV7-3 and J usage is TRBJ1-6; TRBD1 agrees at 7 bases. CDR3 length: 14 residues. V shed 4 bases, J shed 7 bases, and the junction held 4 bases outside the gene matches. Germline V gene lookup returns CDR1 SGHTA and CDR2 FQGTGA.

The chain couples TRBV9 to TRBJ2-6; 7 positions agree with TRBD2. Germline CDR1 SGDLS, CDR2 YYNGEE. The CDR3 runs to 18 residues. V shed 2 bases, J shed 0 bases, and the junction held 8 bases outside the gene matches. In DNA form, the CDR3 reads TGTGCCAGCAGCGTTCCAGCGGGACCTGTCTCTGGGGCCAACGTCCTGACTTTC. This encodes CASSVPAGPVSGANVLTF.

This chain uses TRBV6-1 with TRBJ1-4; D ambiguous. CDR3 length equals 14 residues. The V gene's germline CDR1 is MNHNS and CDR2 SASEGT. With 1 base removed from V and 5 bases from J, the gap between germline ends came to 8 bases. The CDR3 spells CASSEGQDNEKLFF. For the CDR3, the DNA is TGTGCCAGCAGTGAAGGACAAGACAATGAAAAACTGTTTTTT.

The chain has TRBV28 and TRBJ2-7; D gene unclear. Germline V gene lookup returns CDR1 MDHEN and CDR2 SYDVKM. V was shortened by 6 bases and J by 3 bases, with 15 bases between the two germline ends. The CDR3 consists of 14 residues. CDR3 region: CASSLTLTLYEQYF. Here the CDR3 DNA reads TGTGCCAGCAGCCTGACACTCACTCTCTACGAGCAGTACTTC.

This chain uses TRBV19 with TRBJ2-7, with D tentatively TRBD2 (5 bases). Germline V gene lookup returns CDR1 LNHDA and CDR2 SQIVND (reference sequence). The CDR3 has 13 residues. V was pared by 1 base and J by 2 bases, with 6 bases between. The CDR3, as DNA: TGTGCCAGTAGTATAGCGGGAACCTACGAGCAGTACTTC. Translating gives CASSIAGTYEQYF.

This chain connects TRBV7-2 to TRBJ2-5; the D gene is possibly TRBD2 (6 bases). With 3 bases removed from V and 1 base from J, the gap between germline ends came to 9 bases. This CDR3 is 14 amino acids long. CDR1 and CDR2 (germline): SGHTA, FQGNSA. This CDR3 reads CASSFRGFQETQYF. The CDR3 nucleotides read TGTGCCAGCAGCTTTCGGGGGTTCCAAGAGACCCAGTACTTC.